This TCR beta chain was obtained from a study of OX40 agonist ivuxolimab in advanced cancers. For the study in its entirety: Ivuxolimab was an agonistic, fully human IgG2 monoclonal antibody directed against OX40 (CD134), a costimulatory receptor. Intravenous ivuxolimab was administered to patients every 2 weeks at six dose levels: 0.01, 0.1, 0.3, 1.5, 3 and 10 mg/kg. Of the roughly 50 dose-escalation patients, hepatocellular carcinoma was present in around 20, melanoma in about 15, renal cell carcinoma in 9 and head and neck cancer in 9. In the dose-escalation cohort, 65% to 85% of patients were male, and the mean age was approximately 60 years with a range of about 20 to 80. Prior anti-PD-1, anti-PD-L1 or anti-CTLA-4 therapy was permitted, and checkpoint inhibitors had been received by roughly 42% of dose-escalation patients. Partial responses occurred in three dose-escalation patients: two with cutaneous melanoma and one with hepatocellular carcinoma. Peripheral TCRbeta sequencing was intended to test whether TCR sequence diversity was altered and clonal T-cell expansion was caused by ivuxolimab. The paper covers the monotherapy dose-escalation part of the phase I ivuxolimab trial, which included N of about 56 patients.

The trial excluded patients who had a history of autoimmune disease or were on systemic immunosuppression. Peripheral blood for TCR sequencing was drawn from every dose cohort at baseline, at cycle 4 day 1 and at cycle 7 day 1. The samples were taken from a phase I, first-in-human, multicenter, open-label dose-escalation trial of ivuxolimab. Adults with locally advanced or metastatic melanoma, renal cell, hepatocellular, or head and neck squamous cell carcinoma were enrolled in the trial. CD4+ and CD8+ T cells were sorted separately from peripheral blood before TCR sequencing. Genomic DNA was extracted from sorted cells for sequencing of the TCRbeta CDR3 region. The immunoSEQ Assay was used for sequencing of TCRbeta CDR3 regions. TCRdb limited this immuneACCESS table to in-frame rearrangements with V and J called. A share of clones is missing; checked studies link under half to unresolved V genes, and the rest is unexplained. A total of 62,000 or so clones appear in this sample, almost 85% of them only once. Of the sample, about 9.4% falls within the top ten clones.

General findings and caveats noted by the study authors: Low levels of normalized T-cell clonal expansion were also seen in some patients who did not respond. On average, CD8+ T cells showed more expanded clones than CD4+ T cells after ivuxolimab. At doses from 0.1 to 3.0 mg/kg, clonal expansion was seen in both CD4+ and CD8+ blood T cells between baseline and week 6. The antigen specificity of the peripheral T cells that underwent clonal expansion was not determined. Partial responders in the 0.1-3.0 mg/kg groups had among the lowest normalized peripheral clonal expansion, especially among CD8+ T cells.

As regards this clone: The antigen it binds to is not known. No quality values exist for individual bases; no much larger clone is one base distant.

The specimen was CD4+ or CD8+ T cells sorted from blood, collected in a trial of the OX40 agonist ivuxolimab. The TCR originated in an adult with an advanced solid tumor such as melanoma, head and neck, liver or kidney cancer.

The sequenced DNA: TGTGCCAGCAGAGGGGACAGGGATTTCAACGAGCAGTACTTC. Translated, it reads CASRGDRDFNEQYF. Recombination linked TRBV28 to TRBJ2-7; the central 9 bases match TRBD1. Trimming leaves V shorter by 6 bases and J shorter by 5 bases, with the junction holding 8 bases beyond the gene matches. From a lookup of the germline V gene, CDR1 and CDR2 are MDHEN and SYDVKM. The CDR3 runs 14 residues from the cysteine to the phenylalanine. Just the 42-base CDR3 DNA is kept, in frame starting at base 1.